The clone carrying this TCR beta chain has a handful of counts. The target antigen is unknown. The sample originates from a study of T cell repertoires in cytomegalovirus infection. Study-level information: From public TCR beta signatures came an indication of both CMV infection and matching HLA type. Findings and caveats of the study: Cumulative frequency of public TCR beta families picked out carriers of CMV plus the relevant HLA. Ex vivo responses were dominated by HLA-C-restricted CMV-specific TCR beta clonotypes.

CDR3 length: 13 amino acids. The V and J ends lost 8 bases and 8 bases respectively, with 18 bases between them. CDR1 is KGHSH, CDR2 LQKENI, per germline. TCRdb re-called the reads with MiXCR, one entry per CDR3 protein. This sample has about 260,000 distinct CDR3 sequences, with roughly 13% found just once. The chain employs TRBV18 and TRBJ1-1; no clear D. The receptor was derived from a human donor in good health (CMV status not recorded). Some clones in this sample may be carry-over from other donors' samples. Sequenced input: PBMCs. The CDR3 DNA reads as TGTGCCAGCGCCAATCCGGTCCCGAGGGAAGCTTTCTTT. Protein: CASANPVPREAFF.